This entry describes one T cell receptor (beta chain). TCRdb reprocessed the 5' RACE reads via MiXCR and lists one record per CDR3 protein. The data hold about 110,000 distinct CDR3 sequences, with over 15% observed a single time. This specimen belongs to a study of T-cell memory formation after mild COVID-19. The CDR3 is 13 residues long. V was shortened by 9 bases and J by 0 bases, with 12 bases between the two germline ends. CDR1 and CDR2 (germline): MNHEY, SMNVEV (reference sequence). The rearrangement links TRBV27 to TRBJ2-7, with TRBD1 as a possible D gene (5 bases). This TCR came from an adult woman who had mild COVID-19 (a few samples of this study predate the infection). Cell type and time point are not known. The sequenced material came from PBMCs or a T cell subset sorted from them (not recorded which). Here the CDR3 reads CASGHQSSYEQYF. The CDR3 nucleotides are TGTGCCAGTGGACACCAGAGCTCCTACGAGCAGTACTTC.